A selection of T cell receptor beta chains follows, all from one sample in a study of CD8 T cells in Susac syndrome. MiXCR was run by TCRdb on the immunoSEQ multiplex PCR reads, yielding one entry per CDR3 protein. The sample gives almost 450,000 distinct CDR3 sequences, more than 80% of which show up once; 0.09% to 0.15% is in the top ten. The sample was CD8+ T cells from PBMCs. The receptors stem from a human donor with multiple sclerosis. CDR3s include the opening cysteine and the closing phenylalanine or tryptophan.

v_call cdr3_aa
TRBV28 CASSPRDRVYGNTIYF
TRBV19 CASSIGPDTQYF
TRBV7-6 CASSLGQPSGNTIYF
TRBV5-4 CASSLPWTENTEAFF
TRBV20-1 CSARDSTNKNTGELFF
TRBV4-1 CASSPRGGAYDEQFF
TRBV27 CASSFSTGGNEQFF
TRBV4-1 CASSQENGPERIF
TRBV30 CAWSLVGRIYEQYF
TRBV7-2 CASSLDHRTALNTGELFF
TRBV10-3 CAISESEGSGANVLTF
TRBV4-1 CASSQALTEMNTEAFF
TRBV25-1 CASSETAYNEQFF
TRBV2 CASSEVGTGETQYF
TRBV20-1 CSARGSNEQFF
TRBV3-1 CASSQDLGESSYEQYF
TRBV5-1 CASSLAGQINGYTF
TRBV6-1 CASKEWDSYNSPLHF
TRBV7-2 CASSTDRAYEQYF
TRBV19 CASSIMDSGYGYTF
TRBV3-1 CASSQGFGNSPLHF
TRBV5-1 CASSGGQGADYEQYF
TRBV30 CAWSLSRQVLYEQYF
TRBV25-1 CASSESAGAGYEQYF
TRBV27 CASSFPGGNNEQFF
TRBV19 CASSSRDSPYEQYF
TRBV19 CASSQTGGDTQYF
TRBV4-1 CATGLAGGSGELFF
TRBV7-2 CASSAPGVNEQFF